These 19 T cell receptor beta chains were all obtained from the same sample, sequenced in a study of T cells in Graves' hyperthyroidism and ophthalmopathy (dated by TCRdb to about 2019). Libraries were built with multiplex PCR. Sequencing was performed on an Illumina HiSeq 2000. The TCR beta CDR3 regions were amplified from the RNA transcripts. The first round of RT-PCR for the TCR CDR3 was performed with the HTBI primer set and the Qiagen OneStep RT-PCR kit. TCRdb trimmed the raw reads at Q25, called clones with MiXCR and kept productive beta chains. Duplicate CDR3 protein sequences are folded into a single record with the most common DNA and genes. The sample includes approximately 400,000 distinct CDR3 sequences, with over 12% observed a single time. Of the sample, under 30% is held by the ten largest clones. The sample taken for sequencing was blood. Every receptor here comes from a man aged 45-65 years with Graves' ophthalmopathy.

In its sample, this clonotype was seen many times. CDR3 in amino acids: CASTLGRSYQETQYF. The CDR3, as DNA: TGTGCCAGCACGCTTGGGAGATCGTACCAAGAGACCCAGTACTTC. The chain has TRBV28 and TRBJ2-5; tentative D call: TRBD2 (5 bases). The germline V and J ends were trimmed by 7 bases and 0 bases, with 15 bases remaining between them. CDR1 is MDHEN and CDR2 is SYDVKM in the germline V gene. This CDR3 contains 15 residues.

This clonotype has a count of ten or more. This rearrangement joins TRBV7-9 to TRBJ2-5; D unresolved. Germline V gene data show CDR1 as SEHNR and CDR2 as FQNEAQ (reference sequence). CDR3 length: 15 amino acids. The ends were cut back, 4 bases at V and 2 bases at J, with 14 bases in the middle. The CDR3 loop is CASSSRGSWQETQYF. The DNA for the CDR3 is TGTGCCAGCAGCTCACGTGGGTCGTGGCAAGAGACCCAGTACTTC.

The gene calls are TRBV20-1 and TRBJ2-3, with TRBD2 identical over 14 bases. Trimming took 5 bases from V and 8 from J; bases not matched to a gene: 3. Germline CDR1 DFQATT, CDR2 SNEGSKA (reference sequence). The CDR3 length is 13 residues. CDR3 DNA sequence: TGCAGTGCTGGCGGACTAGCGGGGGGTACGCAGTATTTT. This gives the protein CSAGGLAGGTQYF.

The rearrangement uses TRBV3-1 and TRBJ1-5; no clear D. Deletions cut 2 bases from V and 7 bases from J, with 6 bases between. Germline V gene data show CDR1 as LGHDT and CDR2 as YNNKEL (reference sequence). The CDR3 is 12 amino acids. The CDR3 DNA is TGTGCCAGCAGCCAATTCGGACAGCCCCAGCATTTT. It specifies CASSQFGQPQHF.

The rearrangement uses TRBV5-6 and TRBJ1-3; D might be TRBD1 (5 bases). Trimming shortened V by 4 bases and J by 4 bases, and 15 bases separated the two germline ends. CDR1 and CDR2 from the germline V gene are SGHDT and YYEEEE. The CDR3 consists of 15 residues. The CDR3 DNA reads TGTGCCAGCAGCCGGGACGGAGGAGTCGGAAACACCATATATTTT. Translated, it gives CASSRDGGVGNTIYF.

V usage is TRBV11-2 and J usage is TRBJ2-3, with a weak D call TRBD1 (6 bases). The CDR3 runs 15 residues. CDR1 is SGHAT and CDR2 is FQNNGV in the germline V gene. Trimming pared 4 bases from V and 1 base from J, leaving 12 bases between. The CDR3 loop is CASSSLGARTDTQYF. Here the CDR3 DNA reads TGTGCCAGCAGCTCCCTGGGGGCCCGCACAGATACGCAGTATTTT.

The chain has TRBV4-2 and TRBJ1-4, with no clear D. There are 13 residues in the CDR3. Trimming shortened V by 4 bases and J by 8 bases, and 11 bases separated the two germline ends. The germline CDR1 and CDR2 sequences are LGHNA and YNFKEQ. Here the CDR3 DNA reads TGTGCCAGCAGCCCACCACGGTCGGAAAAACTGTTTTTT. It translates to CASSPPRSEKLFF.

This clonotype was seen a handful of times. The chain is built from TRBV20-1 and TRBJ1-2; D remains unclear. Trimming removed 0 bases at V and 1 base at J, with 9 bases between. The CDR3 is 14 amino acids. Germline CDR1 DFQATT, CDR2 SNEGSKA (reference sequence). The CDR3 region is CSARDFRVNYGYTF. The CDR3 coding sequence is TGCAGTGCTAGAGATTTCCGGGTTAACTATGGCTACACCTTC.

This clonotype has a count of ten or more. V and J are TRBV7-3 and TRBJ2-2, with 8 bases matching TRBD2. Germline loops: CDR1 SGHTA, CDR2 FQGTGA. V was pared by 5 bases and J by 7 bases, with 6 bases of the junction left unmatched. This CDR3 has 14 residues. The CDR3 loop is CASSVGLESGELFF. In DNA, the CDR3 is TGTGCCAGCAGCGTGGGACTAGAAAGCGGGGAGCTGTTTTTT.

The rearrangement joins TRBV2 to TRBJ2-3; D perhaps matches TRBD2 (6 bases). The CDR3 covers 15 residues. The ends were cut back, 7 bases at V and 4 bases at J, with 18 bases in the middle. Per germline, CDR1 SNHLY and CDR2 FYNNEI. CDR3 sequence: CASMTPSGLPDTQYF. The CDR3 region has the DNA TGTGCCAGCATGACACCCAGCGGGTTACCAGATACGCAGTATTTT.

The rearrangement links TRBV14 to TRBJ1-2; 9 bases align to TRBD1. Trimming took 4 bases from V and 4 from J; bases not matched to a gene: 10. The CDR3 is 16 amino acids. Germline V gene data show CDR1 as SGHDN and CDR2 as FVKESK. This chain's CDR3 is CASSPRGDRVPYGYTF. CDR3 DNA: TGTGCCAGCAGCCCGCGCGGGGACAGGGTTCCCTATGGCTACACCTTC.

The rearrangement joins TRBV3-1 to TRBJ2-2; 8 bases agree with TRBD1. The CDR3 has 16 amino acids. Unmatched junction bases numbered 11, after V lost 4 bases and J lost 7 bases. Germline V gene data show CDR1 as LGHDT and CDR2 as YNNKEL (reference sequence). CDR3: CASSPSGQGFSGELFF. In DNA, the CDR3 is TGTGCCAGCAGCCCCAGCGGACAGGGATTTAGCGGGGAGCTGTTTTTT. The variable domain in full, with the rest retrieved from reference TRBV3-1 and TRBJ2-2, is DTAVSQTPKYLVTQMGNDKSIKCEQNLGHDTMYWYKQDSKKFLKIMFSYNNKELIINETVPNRFSPKSPDKAHLNLHINSLELGDSAVYFCASSPSGQGFSGELFFGEGSRLTVL.

As for this clonotype: One end of the junction fails to match germline, which may point to a read error. The genes are TRBV12-3 or TRBV12-4 and TRBJ2-1; 11 nucleotides line up with TRBD2. This CDR3 spans 17 amino acids. The chain's CDR3 is CASSTNQLAGENNEQFF. The CDR3 nucleotides are TGTGCCAGCAGCACGAATCAACTAGCGGGAGAGAACAATGAACAGTTCTTC.

This clonotype occurred many times. The V gene is TRBV20-1, the J gene TRBJ2-3; perhaps TRBD1 as D (5 bases). Per germline, CDR1 DFQATT and CDR2 SNEGSKA (reference sequence). This CDR3 region has 14 residues. The V and J ends lost 6 bases and 2 bases respectively, with 15 bases between them. CDR3 loop: CSAQPGADTDTQYF. The CDR3 nucleotides read TGCAGTGCCCAACCTGGGGCTGACACAGATACGCAGTATTTT.

V and J are TRBV20-1 and TRBJ2-1; 11 bases fit TRBD2. CDR3 size: 16 residues. Germline V gene sequence: CDR1 DFQATT, CDR2 SNEGSKA (reference sequence). Unmatched junction bases numbered 7, after V lost 1 base and J lost 5 bases. The CDR3 coding sequence is TGCAGTGCTAGAGCCTCCGGGACTAGCGGAGACAATGAGCAGTTCTTC. It translates to CSARASGTSGDNEQFF.

This clonotype was counted ten times or more. The chain links TRBV27 to TRBJ2-7; no firm D call. The germline gives CDR1 MNHEY, CDR2 SMNVEV (reference sequence). V lost 6 bases and J lost 6, with 21 bases in between. The CDR3 runs to 15 residues. The CDR3 nucleotides read TGTGCCAGCAGCGTCTCAACCGGTTGGGTTGGCGAGCAGTACTTC. Protein: CASSVSTGWVGEQYF.

The chain couples TRBV29-1 to TRBJ1-1; 7 bases agree with TRBD1. The CDR3 extends over 15 amino acids. The J segment lost 2 bases and the V segment lost 6 bases, leaving 12 bases of the junction unmatched. The germline V gene has CDR1 SQVTM and CDR2 ANQGSEA. In DNA, the CDR3 is TGCAGCGTAAACCTCAGGGGGGGGACTAACACTGAAGCTTTCTTT. This translates into CSVNLRGGTNTEAFF.

This clonotype was counted many times. This sequence joins TRBV24-1 and TRBJ2-1; unclear D gene. The CDR3 has 17 residues. Looked up from germline, CDR1 is KGHDR and CDR2 is SFDVKD. With 1 base removed from V and 4 bases from J, the gap between germline ends came to 16 bases. CDR3 in DNA: TGTGCCACCAGTGATTTTGACACGCCTTCGGGTTACAATGAGCAGTTCTTC. It yields the protein CATSDFDTPSGYNEQFF.

A word on this clonotype: This may come from a read error, since a much larger clone is one base off. The chain is built from TRBV18 and TRBJ2-1; either TRBD1 or TRBD2 may supply D (5 bases each). In germline, CDR1 is KGHSH, CDR2 LQKENI. The CDR3 length is 13 residues. The DNA for the CDR3 is TGTGCCAACTCACCCCGAGGGGATTCTAGGCAGTTCTTC. Protein product: CANSPRGDSRQFF.